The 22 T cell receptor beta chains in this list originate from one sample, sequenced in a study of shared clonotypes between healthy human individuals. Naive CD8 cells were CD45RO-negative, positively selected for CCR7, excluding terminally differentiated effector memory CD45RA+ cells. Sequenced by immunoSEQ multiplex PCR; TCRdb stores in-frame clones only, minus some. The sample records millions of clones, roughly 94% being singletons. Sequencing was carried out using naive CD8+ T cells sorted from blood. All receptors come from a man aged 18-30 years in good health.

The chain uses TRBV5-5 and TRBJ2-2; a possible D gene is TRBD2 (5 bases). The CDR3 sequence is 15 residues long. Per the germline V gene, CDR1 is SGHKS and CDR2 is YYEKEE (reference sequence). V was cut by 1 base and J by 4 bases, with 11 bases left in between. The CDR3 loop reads CASSLRGSGTGELFF. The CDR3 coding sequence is TGTGCCAGCAGCTTGAGAGGGTCGGGCACCGGGGAGCTGTTTTTT. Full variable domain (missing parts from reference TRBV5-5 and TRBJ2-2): DAGVTQSPTHLIKTRGQQVTLRCSPISGHKSVSWYQQVLGQGPQFIFQYYEKEERGRGNFPDRFSARQFPNYSSELNVNALLLGDSALYLCASSLRGSGTGELFFGEGSRLTVL.

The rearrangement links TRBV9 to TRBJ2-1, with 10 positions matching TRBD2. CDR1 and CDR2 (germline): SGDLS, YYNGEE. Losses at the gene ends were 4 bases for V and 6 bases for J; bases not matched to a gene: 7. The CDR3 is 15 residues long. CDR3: CASSHGAGGLNEQFF. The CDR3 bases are TGTGCCAGCAGCCACGGAGCGGGAGGGCTCAATGAGCAGTTCTTC.

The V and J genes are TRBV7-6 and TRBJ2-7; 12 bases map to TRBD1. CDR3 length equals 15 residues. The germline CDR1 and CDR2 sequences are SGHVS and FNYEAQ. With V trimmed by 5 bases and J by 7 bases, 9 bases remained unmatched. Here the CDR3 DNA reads TGTGCCAGCAGCCTCCCGGGACAGGGGGCAGAAGAGCAGTACTTC. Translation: CASSLPGQGAEEQYF.

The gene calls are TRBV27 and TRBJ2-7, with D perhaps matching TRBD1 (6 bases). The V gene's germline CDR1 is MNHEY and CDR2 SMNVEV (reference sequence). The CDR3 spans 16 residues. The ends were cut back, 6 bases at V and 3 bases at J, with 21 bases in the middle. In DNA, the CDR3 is TGTGCCAGCAGCCCCGGTTCCCAGGGGCCCCGCTACGAGCAGTACTTC. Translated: CASSPGSQGPRYEQYF.

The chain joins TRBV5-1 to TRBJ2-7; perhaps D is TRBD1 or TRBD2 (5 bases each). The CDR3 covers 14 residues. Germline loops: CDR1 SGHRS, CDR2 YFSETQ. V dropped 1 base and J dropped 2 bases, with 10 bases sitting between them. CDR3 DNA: TGCGCCAGCAGCTTGTCTGAGGGGACCTACGAGCAGTACTTC. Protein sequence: CASSLSEGTYEQYF.

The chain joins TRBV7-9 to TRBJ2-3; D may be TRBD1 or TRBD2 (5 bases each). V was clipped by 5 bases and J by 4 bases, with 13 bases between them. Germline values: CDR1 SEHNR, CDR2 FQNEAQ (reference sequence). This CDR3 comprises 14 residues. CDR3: CASSPGWGPDTQYF. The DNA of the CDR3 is TGTGCCAGCAGCCCTGGTTGGGGACCAGATACGCAGTATTTT.

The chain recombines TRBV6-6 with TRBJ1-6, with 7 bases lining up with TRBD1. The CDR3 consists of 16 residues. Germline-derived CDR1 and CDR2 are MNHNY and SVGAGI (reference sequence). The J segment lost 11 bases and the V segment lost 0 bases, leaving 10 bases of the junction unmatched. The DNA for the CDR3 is TGTGCCAGCAGTTACTCAATCCAGGGGGAAACGGCACCCCTCCACTTT. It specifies CASSYSIQGETAPLHF.

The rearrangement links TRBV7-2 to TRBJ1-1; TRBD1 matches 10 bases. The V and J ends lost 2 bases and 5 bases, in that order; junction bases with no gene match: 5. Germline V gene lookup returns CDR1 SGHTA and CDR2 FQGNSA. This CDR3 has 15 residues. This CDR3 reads CASSLWDRGETEAFF. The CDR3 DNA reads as TGTGCCAGCAGCTTATGGGACAGGGGAGAAACTGAAGCTTTCTTT.

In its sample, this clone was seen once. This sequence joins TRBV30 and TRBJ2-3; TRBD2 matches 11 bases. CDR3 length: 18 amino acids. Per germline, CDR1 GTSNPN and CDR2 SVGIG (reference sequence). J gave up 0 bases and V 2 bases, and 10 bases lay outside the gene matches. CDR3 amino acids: CAWSPVVIAGGSTDTQYF. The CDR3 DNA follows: TGTGCCTGGAGTCCCGTGGTGATAGCGGGAGGGAGCACAGATACGCAGTATTTT.

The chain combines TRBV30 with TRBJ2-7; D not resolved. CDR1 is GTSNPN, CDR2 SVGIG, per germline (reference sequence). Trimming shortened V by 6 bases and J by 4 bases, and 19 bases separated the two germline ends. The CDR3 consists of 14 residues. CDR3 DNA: TGTGCCTGCTCTACCCCATCGGGTGGGTACGAGCAGTACTTC. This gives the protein CACSTPSGGYEQYF.

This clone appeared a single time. CDR3 bases: TGCGCCAGCAGCCAGGAGCCTGGGACACTAGTCTACGAGCAGTACTTC. It encodes CASSQEPGTLVYEQYF. The chain couples TRBV4-1 to TRBJ2-7; D perhaps matches TRBD1 (6 bases). CDR3 length equals 16 residues. Trimming took 3 bases from V and 3 from J, leaving 18 bases between them. The germline V gene encodes CDR1 MGHRA and CDR2 YSYEKL.

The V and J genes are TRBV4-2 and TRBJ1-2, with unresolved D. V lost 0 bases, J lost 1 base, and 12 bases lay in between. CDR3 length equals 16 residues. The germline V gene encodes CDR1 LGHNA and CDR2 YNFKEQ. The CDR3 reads CASSQDAEPLNYGYTF. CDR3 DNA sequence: TGTGCCAGCAGCCAAGATGCAGAGCCACTTAACTATGGCTACACCTTC.

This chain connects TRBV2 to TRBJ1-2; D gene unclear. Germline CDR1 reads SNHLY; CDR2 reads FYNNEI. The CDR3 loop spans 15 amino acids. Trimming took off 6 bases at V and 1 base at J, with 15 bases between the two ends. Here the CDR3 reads CASRARESVNYGYTF. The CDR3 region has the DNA TGTGCCAGCAGAGCCCGGGAGTCAGTTAACTATGGCTACACCTTC. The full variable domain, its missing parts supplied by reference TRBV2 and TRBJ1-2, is EPEVTQTPSHQVTQMGQEVILRCVPISNHLYFYWYRQILGQKVEFLVSFYNNEISEKSEIFDDQFSVERPDGSNFTLKIRSTKLEDSAMYFCASRARESVNYGYTFGSGTRLTVV.

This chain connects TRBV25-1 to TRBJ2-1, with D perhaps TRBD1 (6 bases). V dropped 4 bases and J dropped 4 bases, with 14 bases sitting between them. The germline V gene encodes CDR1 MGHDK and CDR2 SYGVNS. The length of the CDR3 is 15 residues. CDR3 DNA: TGTGCCAGCAGTGCGGACAGCGCGGGTTACAATGAGCAGTTCTTC. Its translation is CASSADSAGYNEQFF.

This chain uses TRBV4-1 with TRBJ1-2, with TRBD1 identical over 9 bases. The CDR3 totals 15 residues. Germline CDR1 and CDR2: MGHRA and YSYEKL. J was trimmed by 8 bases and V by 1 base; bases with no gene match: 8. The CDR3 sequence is CASSQVSGTGKGYTF. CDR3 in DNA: TGCGCCAGCAGCCAAGTCTCCGGGACAGGGAAGGGCTACACCTTC.

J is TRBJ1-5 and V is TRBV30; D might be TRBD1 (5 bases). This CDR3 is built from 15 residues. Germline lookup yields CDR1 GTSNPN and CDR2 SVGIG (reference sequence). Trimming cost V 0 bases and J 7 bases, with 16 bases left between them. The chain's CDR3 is CAWSVQEWGKQPQHF. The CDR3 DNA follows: TGTGCCTGGAGTGTACAGGAGTGGGGGAAACAGCCCCAGCATTTT.

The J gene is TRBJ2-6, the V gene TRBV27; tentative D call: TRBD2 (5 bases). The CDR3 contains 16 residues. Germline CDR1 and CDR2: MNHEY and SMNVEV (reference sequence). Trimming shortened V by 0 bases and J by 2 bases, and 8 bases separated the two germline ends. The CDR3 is CASSLSWGAGANVLTF. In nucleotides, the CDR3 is TGTGCCAGCAGTTTATCCTGGGGAGCTGGGGCCAACGTCCTGACTTTC.

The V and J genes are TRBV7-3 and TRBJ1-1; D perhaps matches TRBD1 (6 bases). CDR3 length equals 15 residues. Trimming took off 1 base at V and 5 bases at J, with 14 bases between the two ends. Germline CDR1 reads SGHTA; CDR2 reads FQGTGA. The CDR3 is CASSLRTGAWTEAFF. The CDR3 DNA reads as TGTGCCAGCAGCTTAAGGACGGGGGCATGGACTGAAGCTTTCTTT. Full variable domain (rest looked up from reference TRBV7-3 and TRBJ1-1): GAGVSQTPSNKVTEKGKYVELRCDPISGHTALYWYRQSLGQGPEFLIYFQGTGAADDSGLPNDRFFAVRPEGSVSTLKIQRTERGDSAVYLCASSLRTGAWTEAFFGQGTRLTVV.

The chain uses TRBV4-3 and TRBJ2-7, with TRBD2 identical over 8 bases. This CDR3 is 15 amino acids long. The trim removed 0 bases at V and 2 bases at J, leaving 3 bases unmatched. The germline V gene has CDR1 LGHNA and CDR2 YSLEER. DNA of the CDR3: TGCGCCAGCAGCCAAGAGGATAGCGGGACCTACGAGCAGTACTTC. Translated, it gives CASSQEDSGTYEQYF.

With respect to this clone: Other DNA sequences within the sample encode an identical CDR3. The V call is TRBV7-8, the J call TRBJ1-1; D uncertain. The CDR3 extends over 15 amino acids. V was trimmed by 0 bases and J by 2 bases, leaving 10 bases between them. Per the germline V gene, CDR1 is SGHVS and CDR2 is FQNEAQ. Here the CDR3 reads CASSLAEGRNTEAFF. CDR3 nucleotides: TGTGCCAGCAGCTTAGCGGAGGGTAGAAACACTGAAGCTTTCTTT.

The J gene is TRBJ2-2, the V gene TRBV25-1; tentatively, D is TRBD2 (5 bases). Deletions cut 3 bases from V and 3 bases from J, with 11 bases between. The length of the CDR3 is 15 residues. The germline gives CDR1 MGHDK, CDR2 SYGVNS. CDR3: CASSEGSGYTGELFF. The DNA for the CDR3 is TGTGCCAGCAGTGAGGGGTCGGGGTACACCGGGGAGCTGTTTTTT.

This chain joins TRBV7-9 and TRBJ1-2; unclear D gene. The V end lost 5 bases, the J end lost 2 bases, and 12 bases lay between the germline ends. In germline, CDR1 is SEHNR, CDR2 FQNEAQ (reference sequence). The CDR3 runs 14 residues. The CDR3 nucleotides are TGTGCCAGCAGCCCGATAACGGAAAACTATGGCTACACCTTC. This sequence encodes CASSPITENYGYTF.